This T cell receptor (beta chain) is drawn from a study of technical replicates of blood from a few donors. This clone has a handful of counts. From germline, CDR1 is KGHSH and CDR2 LQKENI. V was trimmed by 0 bases and J by 2 bases, leaving 10 bases between them. This CDR3 comprises 16 residues. Assay: immunoSEQ multiplex PCR; the TCRdb copy retains only in-frame clones and omits some. The sample lists about 14,000 clones, approximately 80% occurring once. Sequencing was performed on PBMCs. The genes are TRBV18 and TRBJ1-4, with D maybe TRBD1 (5 bases). The TCR sequence derives from a human donor in good health. The CDR3 region is CASSPPPGGTNEKLFF. The CDR3 bases are TGTGCCAGCTCACCACCGCCCGGGGGGACTAATGAAAAACTGTTTTTT.